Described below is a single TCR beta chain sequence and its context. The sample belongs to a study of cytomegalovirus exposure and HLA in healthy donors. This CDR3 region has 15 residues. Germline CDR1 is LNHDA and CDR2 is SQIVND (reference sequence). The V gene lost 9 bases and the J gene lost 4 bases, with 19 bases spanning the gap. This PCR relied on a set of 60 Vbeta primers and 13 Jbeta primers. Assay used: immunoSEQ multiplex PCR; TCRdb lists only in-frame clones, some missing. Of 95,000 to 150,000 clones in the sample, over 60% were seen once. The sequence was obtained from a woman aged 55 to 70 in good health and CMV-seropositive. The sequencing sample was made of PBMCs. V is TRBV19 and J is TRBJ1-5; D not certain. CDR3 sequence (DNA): TGTGCCAGCGTCTCGGGTGCCGCCTGGAATCAGCCCCAGCATTTT. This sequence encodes CASVSGAAWNQPQHF.